This T cell receptor (beta chain) was sequenced in a study of cytomegalovirus exposure and HLA in healthy donors. Study-wide findings and caveats: Cytomegalovirus association was assigned to about 180 TCR beta chains.

Points on this clone: Its antigen is not identified.

The CDR3 is 16 residues long. The V end was cut by 2 bases, the J end by 1 base, with 12 bases between. CDR1 MDHEN and CDR2 SYDVKM come from the germline V gene. The study ran its PCR with 60 Vbeta and 13 Jbeta primers. Produced via immunoSEQ multiplex PCR; TCRdb's table is partial and in-frame only. Here the sample spans 60,000 to 95,000 clones, less than 80% being singletons. The sequencing input was PBMCs. The clonotype comes from a middle-aged woman in good health and CMV-seropositive. The gene calls are TRBV28 and TRBJ1-5; D is possibly TRBD1 (5 bases). CDR3 nucleotides: TGTGCCAGCAGTTTACGGCCGGGGGGAAGCAATCAGCCCCAGCATTTT. Encoded protein: CASSLRPGGSNQPQHF.